This T cell receptor beta chain was identified in a study of identical twins. Whole-study results and caveats: Beta out-of-frame sequences showed weaker excess twin sharing. The same donors were not followed; conclusions instead depended on cross-sectional statistical analysis.

A few counts support this clonotype. Its antigen is not identified. Trimming at V came to 1 base and at J to 7 bases, leaving 6 bases not matched to a gene. This CDR3 has 14 residues. Germline V gene sequence: CDR1 MGHRA, CDR2 YSYEKL. TCRdb called the 5' RACE reads again in MiXCR, with one record for every CDR3 protein. The sample contains about 520,000 distinct CDR3 sequences, under 25% of which appear only once. This same sample was also part of a study on T cells expressing NK-cell markers. This second study says: Researchers report these clonotypes also headed the CD3+CD56-NKG2C+ fraction in four donors.

Sequencing used CD4+ T cells sorted from blood. This chain uses TRBV4-1 with TRBJ1-2; TRBD1 aligns across 7 bases. The receptor was derived from a woman aged 18-29 years in good health. The CDR3 reads CASSQVITGVGYTF. Here the CDR3 DNA reads TGCGCCAGCAGCCAAGTGATAACAGGGGTTGGCTACACCTTC.